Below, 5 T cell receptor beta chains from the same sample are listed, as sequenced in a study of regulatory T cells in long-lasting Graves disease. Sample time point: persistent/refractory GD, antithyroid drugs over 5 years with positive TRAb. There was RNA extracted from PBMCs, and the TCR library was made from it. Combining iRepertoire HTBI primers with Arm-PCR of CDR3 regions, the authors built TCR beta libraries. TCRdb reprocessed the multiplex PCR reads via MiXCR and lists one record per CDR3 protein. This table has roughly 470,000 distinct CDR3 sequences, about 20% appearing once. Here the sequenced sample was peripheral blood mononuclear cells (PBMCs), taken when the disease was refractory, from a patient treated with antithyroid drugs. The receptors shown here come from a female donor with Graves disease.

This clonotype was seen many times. The CDR3 coding sequence is TGTGCGGTTCCCCCTCCGGGGGGGGGAAACTATGGCTACACCTTC. Protein product: CAVPPPGGGNYGYTF. The chain couples TRBV28 to TRBJ1-2; tentatively, D is TRBD1 (5 bases). The CDR3 has 15 residues. Germline V CDR1 and CDR2: MDHEN, SYDVKM.

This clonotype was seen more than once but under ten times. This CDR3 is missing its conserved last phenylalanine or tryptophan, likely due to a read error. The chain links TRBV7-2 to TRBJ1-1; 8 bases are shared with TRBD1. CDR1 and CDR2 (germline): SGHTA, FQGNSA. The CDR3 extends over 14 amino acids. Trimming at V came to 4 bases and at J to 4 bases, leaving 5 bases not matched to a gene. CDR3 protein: CASSSTGVSTEAFL. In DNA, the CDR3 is TGTGCCAGCAGCTCGACAGGGGTGTCCACTGAAGCTTTCCTT.

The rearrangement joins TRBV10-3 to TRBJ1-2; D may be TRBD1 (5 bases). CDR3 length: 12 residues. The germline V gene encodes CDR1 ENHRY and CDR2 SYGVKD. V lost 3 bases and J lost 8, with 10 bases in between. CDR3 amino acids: CAISDQGRGYTF. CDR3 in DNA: TGTGCCATCAGTGACCAGGGTAGAGGCTACACCTTC.

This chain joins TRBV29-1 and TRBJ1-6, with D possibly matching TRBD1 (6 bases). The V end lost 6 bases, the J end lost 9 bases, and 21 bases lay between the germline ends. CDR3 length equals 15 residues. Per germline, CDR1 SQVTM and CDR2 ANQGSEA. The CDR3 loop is CSVSAGAELTSPLHF. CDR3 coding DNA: TGCAGCGTCTCAGCAGGGGCAGAATTAACTTCACCCCTCCACTTT.

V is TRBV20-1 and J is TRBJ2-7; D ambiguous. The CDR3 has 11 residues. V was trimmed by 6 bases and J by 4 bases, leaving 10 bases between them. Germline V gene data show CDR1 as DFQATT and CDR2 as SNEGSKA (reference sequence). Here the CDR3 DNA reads TGCAGTGCCCCCCGGGCGTACGAGCAGTACTTC. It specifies CSAPRAYEQYF.